This entry concerns a single TCR beta chain. Its antigen is not known. The germline V gene has CDR1 MGHRA and CDR2 YSYEKL. V was pared by 1 base and J by 3 bases, with 16 bases between. The CDR3 consists of 16 residues. Generated by immunoSEQ multiplex PCR, the TCRdb table keeps only in-frame clones and is missing some. The table lists hundreds of thousands of clones, 70% of them singletons. The data belong to a study of cytotoxic CD8 clonotypes in ibrutinib-treated CLL. Study outcomes and limitations: Clonality was higher at baseline than in age-matched healthy donors and tracked circulating CD8+ T-cell counts. Increased clonality at ibrutinib response gave way to a return toward baseline at progression. Sustained-remission patients were sampled at different times than progressing patients were.

The sequence derives from a human donor with chronic lymphocytic leukemia. The chain has TRBV4-1 and TRBJ2-7, with a tentative D call TRBD2 (6 bases). Material: PBMCs, obtained after 12 months of ibrutinib treatment. The CDR3 DNA reads as TGCGCCAGCAGCCAAGGGGCTAGCGCACAACTCTACGAGCAGTACTTC. Residues: CASSQGASAQLYEQYF.